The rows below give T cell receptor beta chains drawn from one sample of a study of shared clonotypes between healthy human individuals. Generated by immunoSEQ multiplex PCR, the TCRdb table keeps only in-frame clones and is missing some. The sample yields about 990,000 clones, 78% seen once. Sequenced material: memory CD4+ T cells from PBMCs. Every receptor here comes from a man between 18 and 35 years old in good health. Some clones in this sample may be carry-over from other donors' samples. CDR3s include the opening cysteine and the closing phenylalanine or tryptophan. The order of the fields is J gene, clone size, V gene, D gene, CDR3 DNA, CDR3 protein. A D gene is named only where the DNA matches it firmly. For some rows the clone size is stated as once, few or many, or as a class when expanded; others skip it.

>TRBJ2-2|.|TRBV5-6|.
TGTGCCAGCAGCTTGAGGACTCCGAACACCGGGGAGCTGTTTTTT
CASSLRTPNTGELFF
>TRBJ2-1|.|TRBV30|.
TGTGCCTGGAGTACCCGACGGGGGAATGAGCAGTTCTTC
CAWSTRRGNEQFF
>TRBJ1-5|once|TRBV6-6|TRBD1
TGTGCCAGCAATCTCGGACCGGACAGGCAGCATTTT
CASNLGPDRQHF
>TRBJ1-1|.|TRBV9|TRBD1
TGTGCCAGCAGCGAGGGGACAGTTCTGAACACTGAAGCTTTCTTT
CASSEGTVLNTEAFF
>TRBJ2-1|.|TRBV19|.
TGTGCCAGTAGTATAGTCTCGTCAGGGTACGGTGAGCAGTTCTTC
CASSIVSSGYGEQFF
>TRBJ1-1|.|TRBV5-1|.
TGCGCCAGCAGCTCCCTCCGACCCGGGGGGGACACTGAAGCTTTCTTT
CASSSLRPGGDTEAFF
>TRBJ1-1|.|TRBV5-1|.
TGCGCCAGCAGCTTGGCTGTAGGCAGGGTGAACACTGAAGCTTTCTTT
CASSLAVGRVNTEAFF
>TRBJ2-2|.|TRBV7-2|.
TGTGCCAGCAGCTTGATTGGGTGGGAGCTGTTTTTT
CASSLIGWELFF
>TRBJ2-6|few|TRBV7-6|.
TGTGCCAGCAGCCCATCATTCTGGGGCGCTAGGGGGGCCAACGTCCTGACTTTC
CASSPSFWGARGANVLTF
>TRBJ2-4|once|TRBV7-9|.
TGTGCCAGCAGCGTCTCGGAGGGCCTCGACATTCAGTACTTC
CASSVSEGLDIQYF
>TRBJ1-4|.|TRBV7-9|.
TGTGCCAGCAGCTTAGGTTGGGGGAATCCGGAAAAACTGTTTTTT
CASSLGWGNPEKLFF
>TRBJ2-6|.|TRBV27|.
TGTGCCAGCAGTTTCATCCGTTCCCCTGGGGCCAACGTCCTGACTTTC
CASSFIRSPGANVLTF
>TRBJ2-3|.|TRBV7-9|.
TGTGCCAGCAGCCGAAGGACGACCGCAGATACGCAGTATTTT
CASSRRTTADTQYF
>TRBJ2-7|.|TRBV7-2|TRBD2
TGTGCCAGCAGCTCCCTTATAGTGCAACTAGCGGGAGGAAAATACGAGCAGTACTTC
CASSSLIVQLAGGKYEQYF
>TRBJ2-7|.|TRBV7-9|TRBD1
TGTGCCAGCAGCCCTAGCAGGGGGCCCTACGAGCAGTACTTC
CASSPSRGPYEQYF
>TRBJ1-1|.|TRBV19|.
TGTGCCAGTAGCGCGAACAGGGCCCGGATGGAAGCTTTCTTT
CASSANRARMEAFF
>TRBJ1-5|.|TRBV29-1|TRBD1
TGCAGCGTTGGAGACAGGGAACAGCCCCAGCATTTT
CSVGDREQPQHF
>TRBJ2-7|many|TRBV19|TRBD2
TGTGCCAGTCGCTATTCCGGGACTAGCGGGAACGAGCAGTACTTC
CASRYSGTSGNEQYF
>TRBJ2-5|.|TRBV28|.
TGTGCCAGCAAGGCCGGATACGAGACCCAGTACTTC
CASKAGYETQYF
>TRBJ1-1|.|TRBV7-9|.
TGTGCCAGCAGCAGAGGAGGGACGGGAAACACTGAAGCTTTCTTT
CASSRGGTGNTEAFF